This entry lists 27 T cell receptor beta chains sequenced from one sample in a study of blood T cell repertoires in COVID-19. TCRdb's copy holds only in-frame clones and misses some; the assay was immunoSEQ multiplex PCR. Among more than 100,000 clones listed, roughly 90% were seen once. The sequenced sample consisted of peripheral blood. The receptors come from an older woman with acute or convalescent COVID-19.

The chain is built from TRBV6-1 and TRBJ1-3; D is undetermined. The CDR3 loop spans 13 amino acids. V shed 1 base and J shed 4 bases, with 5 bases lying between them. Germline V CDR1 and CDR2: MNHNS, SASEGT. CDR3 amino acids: CASSEVQGNTIYF. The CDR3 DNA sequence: TGTGCCAGCAGTGAAGTACAGGGAAACACCATATATTTT.

The DNA for the CDR3 is TGTGCCAGCAGCTTAACGGGGGGGCCTAGCGGATACAATGAGCAGTTCTTC. Translated, it gives CASSLTGGPSGYNEQFF. The chain combines TRBV7-3 with TRBJ2-1; TRBD2 might be the D (7 bases). Trimming stripped 0 bases from V and 4 bases from J, with 16 bases between. CDR3 size: 17 residues. The germline gives CDR1 SGHTA, CDR2 FQGTGA. The full variable domain, its missing parts supplied by reference TRBV7-3 and TRBJ2-1, is GAGVSQTPSNKVTEKGKYVELRCDPISGHTALYWYRQSLGQGPEFLIYFQGTGAADDSGLPNDRFFAVRPEGSVSTLKIQRTERGDSAVYLCASSLTGGPSGYNEQFFGPGTRLTVL.

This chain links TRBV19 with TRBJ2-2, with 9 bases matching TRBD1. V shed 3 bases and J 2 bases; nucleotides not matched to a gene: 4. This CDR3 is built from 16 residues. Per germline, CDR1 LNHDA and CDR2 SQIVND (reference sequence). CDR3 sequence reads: CASSIGDRVNTGELFF. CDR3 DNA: TGTGCCAGTAGTATCGGGGACAGGGTAAACACCGGGGAGCTGTTTTTT. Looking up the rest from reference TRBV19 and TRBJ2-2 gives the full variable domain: DGGITQSPKYLFRKEGQNVTLSCEQNLNHDAMYWYRQDPGQGLRLIYYSQIVNDFQKGDIAEGYSVSREKKESFPLTVTSAQKNPTAFYLCASSIGDRVNTGELFFGEGSRLTVL.

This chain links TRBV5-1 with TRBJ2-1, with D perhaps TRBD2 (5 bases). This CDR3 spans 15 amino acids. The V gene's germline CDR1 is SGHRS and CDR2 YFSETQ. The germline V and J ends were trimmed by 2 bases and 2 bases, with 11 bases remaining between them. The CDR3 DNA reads TGCGCCAGCAGCTTAGCGGACCTCACCTACAATGAGCAGTTCTTC. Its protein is CASSLADLTYNEQFF.

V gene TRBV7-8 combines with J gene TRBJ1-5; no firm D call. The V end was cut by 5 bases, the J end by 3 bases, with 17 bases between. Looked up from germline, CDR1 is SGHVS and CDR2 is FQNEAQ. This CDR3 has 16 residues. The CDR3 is CASSPQHVGPNQPQHF. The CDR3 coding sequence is TGTGCCAGCAGCCCACAGCATGTGGGCCCCAATCAGCCCCAGCATTTT.

DNA for the CDR3: TGTGCCAGCAGTCTACTAGCGGGAGCAGATACGCAGTATTTT. It codes for CASSLLAGADTQYF. The genes are TRBV6-5 and TRBJ2-3, with 11 positions matching TRBD2. The V gene's germline CDR1 is MNHEY and CDR2 SVGAGI. V gave up 5 bases and J gave up 4 bases; unmatched junction bases: 2. The CDR3 consists of 14 residues.

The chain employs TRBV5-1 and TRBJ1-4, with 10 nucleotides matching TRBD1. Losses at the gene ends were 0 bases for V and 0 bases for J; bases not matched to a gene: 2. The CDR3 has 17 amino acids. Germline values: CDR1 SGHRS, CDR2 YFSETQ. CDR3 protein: CASSLAGTGATNEKLFF. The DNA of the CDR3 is TGCGCCAGCAGCTTGGCGGGGACAGGGGCAACTAATGAAAAACTGTTTTTT.

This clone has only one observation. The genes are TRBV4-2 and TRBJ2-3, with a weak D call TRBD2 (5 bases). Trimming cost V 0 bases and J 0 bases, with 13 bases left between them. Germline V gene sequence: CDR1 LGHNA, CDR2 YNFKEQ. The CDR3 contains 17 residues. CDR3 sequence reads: CASSQDLASYSTDTQYF. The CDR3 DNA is TGTGCCAGCAGCCAAGATTTAGCGTCCTATAGCACAGATACGCAGTATTTT.

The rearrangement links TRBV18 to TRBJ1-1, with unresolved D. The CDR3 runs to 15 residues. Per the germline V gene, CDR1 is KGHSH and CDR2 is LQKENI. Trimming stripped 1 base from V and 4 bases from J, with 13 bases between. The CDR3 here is CASSPQKRMVTEAFF. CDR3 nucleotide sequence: TGTGCCAGCTCACCACAAAAGAGAATGGTCACTGAAGCTTTCTTT.

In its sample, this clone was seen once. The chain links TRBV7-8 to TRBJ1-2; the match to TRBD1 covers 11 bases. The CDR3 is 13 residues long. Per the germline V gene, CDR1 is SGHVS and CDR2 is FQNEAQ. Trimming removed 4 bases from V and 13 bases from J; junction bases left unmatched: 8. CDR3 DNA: TGTGCCAGCAGCTCGAACACCGGGACAGGGGGCACCTTC. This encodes CASSSNTGTGGTF.

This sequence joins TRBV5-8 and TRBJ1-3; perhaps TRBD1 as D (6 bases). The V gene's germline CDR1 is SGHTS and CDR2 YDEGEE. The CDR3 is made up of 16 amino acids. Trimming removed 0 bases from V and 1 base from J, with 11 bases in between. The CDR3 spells CASSLGQVQSGNTIYF. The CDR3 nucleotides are TGTGCCAGCAGCTTGGGACAGGTTCAATCTGGAAACACCATATATTTT.

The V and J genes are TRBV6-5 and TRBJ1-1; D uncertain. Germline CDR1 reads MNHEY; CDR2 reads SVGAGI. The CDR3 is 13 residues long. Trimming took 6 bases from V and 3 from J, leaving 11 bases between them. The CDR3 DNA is TGTGCCAGCAGAGCCGGAGTGGACACTGAAGCTTTCTTT. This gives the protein CASRAGVDTEAFF.

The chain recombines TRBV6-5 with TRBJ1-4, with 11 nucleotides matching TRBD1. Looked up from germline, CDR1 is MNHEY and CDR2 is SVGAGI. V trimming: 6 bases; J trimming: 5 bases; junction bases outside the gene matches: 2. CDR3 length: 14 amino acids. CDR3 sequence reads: CASRRDRGNEKLFF. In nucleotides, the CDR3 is TGTGCCAGCAGGAGGGACAGGGGGAATGAAAAACTGTTTTTT.

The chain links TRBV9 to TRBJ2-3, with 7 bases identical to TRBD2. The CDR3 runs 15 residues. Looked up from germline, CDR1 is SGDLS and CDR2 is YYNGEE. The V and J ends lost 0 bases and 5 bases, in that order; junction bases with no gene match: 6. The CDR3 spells CASSVGLGGGDTQYF. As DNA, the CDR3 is TGTGCCAGCAGCGTAGGGCTGGGGGGGGGAGATACGCAGTATTTT.

CDR3 in DNA: TGCAGCGTGGGGACTAGCGGGAGCGTTGAGCAGTTCTTC. Residues: CSVGTSGSVEQFF. The rearrangement links TRBV29-1 to TRBJ2-1; 14 bases match TRBD2. The ends lost 6 bases at V and 9 bases at J; junction bases unmatched: 4. The CDR3 consists of 13 residues. Germline V gene lookup returns CDR1 SQVTM and CDR2 ANQGSEA.

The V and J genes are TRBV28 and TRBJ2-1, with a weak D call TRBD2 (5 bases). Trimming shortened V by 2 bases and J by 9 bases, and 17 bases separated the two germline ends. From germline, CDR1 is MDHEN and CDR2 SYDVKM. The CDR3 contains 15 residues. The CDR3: CASSLLSTGETEQFF. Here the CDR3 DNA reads TGTGCCAGCAGTTTACTCTCAACCGGGGAGACTGAGCAGTTCTTC.

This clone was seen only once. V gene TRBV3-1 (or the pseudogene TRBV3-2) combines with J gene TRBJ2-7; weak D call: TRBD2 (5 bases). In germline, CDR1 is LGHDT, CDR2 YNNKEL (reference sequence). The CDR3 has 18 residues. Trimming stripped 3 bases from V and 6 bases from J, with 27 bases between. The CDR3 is CASSHSWGGAVRRSEQYF. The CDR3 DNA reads TGTGCCAGCAGCCATTCGTGGGGTGGAGCGGTACGGCGTAGCGAGCAGTACTTC.

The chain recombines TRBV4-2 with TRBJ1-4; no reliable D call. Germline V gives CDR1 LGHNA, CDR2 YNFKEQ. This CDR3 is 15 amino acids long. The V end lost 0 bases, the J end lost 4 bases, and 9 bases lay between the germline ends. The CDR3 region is CASSQDYSYNEKLFF. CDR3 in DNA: TGTGCCAGCAGCCAAGATTACAGTTATAATGAAAAACTGTTTTTT.

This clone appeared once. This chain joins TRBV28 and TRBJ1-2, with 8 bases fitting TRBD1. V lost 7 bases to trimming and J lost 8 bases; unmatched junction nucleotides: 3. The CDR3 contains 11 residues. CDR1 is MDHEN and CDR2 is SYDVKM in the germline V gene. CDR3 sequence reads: CASIGTGGYTF. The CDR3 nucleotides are TGTGCCAGCATAGGGACAGGCGGCTACACCTTC.

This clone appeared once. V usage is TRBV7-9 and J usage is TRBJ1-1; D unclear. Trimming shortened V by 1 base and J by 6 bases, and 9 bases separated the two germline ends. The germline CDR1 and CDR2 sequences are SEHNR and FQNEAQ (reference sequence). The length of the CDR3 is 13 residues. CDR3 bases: TGTGCCAGCAGCTTAGTTCCATCGGCTGAAGCTTTCTTT. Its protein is CASSLVPSAEAFF.

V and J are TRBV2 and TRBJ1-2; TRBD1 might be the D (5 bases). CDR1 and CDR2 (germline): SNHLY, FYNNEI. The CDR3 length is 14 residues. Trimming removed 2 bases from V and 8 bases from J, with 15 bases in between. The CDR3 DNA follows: TGTGCCAGCAGTGAAATGAGTAGGGCAGGGGGCTACACCTTC. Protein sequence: CASSEMSRAGGYTF.

CDR3 DNA: TGTGCCAGCAGCCCAAGGATGGGAGATGAGCAGTTCTTC. This translates into CASSPRMGDEQFF. V and J are TRBV11-3 and TRBJ2-1; the D gene is possibly TRBD2 (5 bases). The CDR3 runs to 13 residues. The V and J ends lost 5 bases and 8 bases respectively, with 13 bases between them. The germline gives CDR1 SGHNT, CDR2 YENEEA.

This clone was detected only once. CDR3 coding DNA: TGTGCCAGTAGTGGCCAAATCCAAGAGACCCAGTACTTC. It specifies CASSGQIQETQYF. This chain connects TRBV19 to TRBJ2-5; D call uncertain. The CDR3 extends over 13 amino acids. The germline CDR1 and CDR2 sequences are LNHDA and SQIVND (reference sequence). V was clipped by 5 bases and J by 1 base, with 8 bases between them.

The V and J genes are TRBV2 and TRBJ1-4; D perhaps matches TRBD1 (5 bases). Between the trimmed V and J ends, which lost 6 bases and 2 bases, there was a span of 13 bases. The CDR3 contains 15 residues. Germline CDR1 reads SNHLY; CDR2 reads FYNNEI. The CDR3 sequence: CASRVRGFTNEKLFF. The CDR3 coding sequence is TGTGCCAGCAGGGTCCGGGGGTTTACTAATGAAAAACTGTTTTTT.

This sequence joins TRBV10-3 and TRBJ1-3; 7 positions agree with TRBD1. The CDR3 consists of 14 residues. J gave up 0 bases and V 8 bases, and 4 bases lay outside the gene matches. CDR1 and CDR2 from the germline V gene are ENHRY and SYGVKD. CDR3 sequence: CAIATGVSGNTIYF. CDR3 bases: TGTGCCATCGCCACAGGGGTCTCTGGAAACACCATATATTTT.

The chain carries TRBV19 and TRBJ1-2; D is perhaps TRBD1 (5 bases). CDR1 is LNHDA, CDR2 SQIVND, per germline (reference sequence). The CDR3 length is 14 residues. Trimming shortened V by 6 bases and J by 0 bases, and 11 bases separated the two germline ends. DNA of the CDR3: TGTGCCAGTAGGTCAGGGCCAGCTAACTATGGCTACACCTTC. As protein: CASRSGPANYGYTF. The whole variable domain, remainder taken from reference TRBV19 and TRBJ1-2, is DGGITQSPKYLFRKEGQNVTLSCEQNLNHDAMYWYRQDPGQGLRLIYYSQIVNDFQKGDIAEGYSVSREKKESFPLTVTSAQKNPTAFYLCASRSGPANYGYTFGSGTRLTVV.

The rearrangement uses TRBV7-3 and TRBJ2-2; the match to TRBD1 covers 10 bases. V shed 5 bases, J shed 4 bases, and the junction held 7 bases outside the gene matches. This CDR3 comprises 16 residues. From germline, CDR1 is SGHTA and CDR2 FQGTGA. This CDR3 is CASSPRQGAATGELFF. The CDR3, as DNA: TGTGCCAGCAGCCCTCGACAGGGGGCGGCCACCGGGGAGCTGTTTTTT.